This record concerns one T cell receptor (beta chain) sequence. What it binds is not known. This specimen belongs to a study of blood T cells in healthy people across ages. The overall study: Per two T cells, about one barcoded beta molecule was captured through template switching.

Sample-barcoded 5' priming and a J-beta primer mix drove a second PCR of about 6 to 12 cycles. TCRdb passed the 5' RACE reads through MiXCR, listing each CDR3 protein once. The profile shows 700,000 or so distinct CDR3 sequences, 40% to 50% of them singletons. Points from the study as a whole: Calculation of diversity from one million T cells yielded estimates considered to be underestimates.

Per germline, CDR1 DFQATT and CDR2 SNEGSKA (reference sequence). CDR3 length: 15 residues. Trimming removed 5 bases from V and 0 bases from J, with 15 bases in between. Sequenced sample: blood. This chain uses TRBV20-1 with TRBJ2-3; the D gene could be TRBD1 or TRBD2 (5 bases each). This TCR derives from a man of 80 years or more in good health. The CDR3, as DNA: TGCAGTGCTCGCCCGTGGGGCGGGAGCACAGATACGCAGTATTTT. This sequence encodes CSARPWGGSTDTQYF.